The next 28 T cell receptor beta chains were all read from a single sample in a study of CD8 T cells in Susac syndrome. Reverse transcription used roughly 0.5 to 1 ug RNA and random hexamers. MiXCR, run by TCRdb on the immunoSEQ multiplex PCR reads, gives a single entry per CDR3 protein. The sample carries around 69,000 distinct CDR3 sequences, over 85% recorded once. Sequencing input: CD8+ T cells from PBMCs. These receptors all stem from a human donor with Susac syndrome.

This chain connects TRBV12-3 or TRBV12-4 to TRBJ1-4, with no clear D. The CDR3 has 14 residues. Trimming left V 7 bases short and J 8 bases short, with 17 bases between. DNA of the CDR3: TGTGCCAGCACCTCATTGGGTAGTATAGAAAAACTGTTTTTT. Translated, it gives CASTSLGSIEKLFF.

The CDR3 DNA follows: TGTGCCTGGGCACAGGGGTTAAATCAGCCCCAGCATTTT. This sequence encodes CAWAQGLNQPQHF. The J gene is TRBJ1-5, the V gene TRBV30; 7 nucleotides line up with TRBD1. Germline trimming cut 5 bases from V and 4 bases from J; bases unmatched to any gene: 5. The germline V gene encodes CDR1 GTSNPN and CDR2 SVGIG (reference sequence). CDR3 length: 13 amino acids.

The genes are TRBV27 and TRBJ1-4; a possible D gene is TRBD1 (5 bases). Trimming removed 5 bases at V and 8 bases at J, with 18 bases between. The CDR3 consists of 15 residues. CDR1 is MNHEY, CDR2 SMNVEV, per germline (reference sequence). CDR3 region: CASSQYPRVREKLFF. In nucleotides, the CDR3 is TGTGCCAGCAGTCAGTACCCCAGGGTGCGAGAAAAACTGTTTTTT.

V and J are TRBV6-2 or TRBV6-3 and TRBJ1-5; a weak D match, TRBD1 (5 bases). Per the germline V gene, CDR1 is MNHEY and CDR2 is SVGEGT. V was pared by 5 bases and J by 7 bases, with 12 bases between. The CDR3 is 13 amino acids. In DNA, the CDR3 is TGTGCCAGCAGTGATGCTCGGGGGCAGCCCCAGCATTTT. Amino acids: CASSDARGQPQHF.

This chain connects TRBV18 to TRBJ2-7; 9 bases map to TRBD1. CDR1 is KGHSH and CDR2 is LQKENI in the germline V gene. The V gene end was trimmed by 5 bases and the J gene end by 1 base; junction bases not matched to a gene: 9. CDR3 length: 16 amino acids. The CDR3 reads CASSSTGTGLSYEQYF. The CDR3 DNA sequence: TGTGCCAGCTCATCCACCGGGACAGGGCTTTCCTACGAGCAGTACTTC.

The chain employs TRBV19 and TRBJ2-1, with 8 bases fitting TRBD2. This CDR3 contains 15 residues. Germline assignment: CDR1 LNHDA and CDR2 SQIVND (reference sequence). Unmatched junction bases numbered 6, after V lost 4 bases and J lost 4 bases. The CDR3 region has the DNA TGTGCCAGTAGTACCGGGACTAGGCTTTACAATGAGCAGTTCTTC. This gives the protein CASSTGTRLYNEQFF.

This rearrangement joins TRBV4-1 to TRBJ2-2, with D possibly TRBD2 on 6 matching bases. The CDR3 sequence is 17 residues long. Germline V gene lookup returns CDR1 MGHRA and CDR2 YSYEKL. V lost 1 base to trimming and J lost 6 bases, with 18 bases between them. For the CDR3, the DNA is TGCGCCAGCAGCCAAGTCCTTGTGGCGGGGCCACCCGGGGAGCTGTTTTTT. Translation: CASSQVLVAGPPGELFF.

This chain joins TRBV2 and TRBJ1-1; possible D gene TRBD1, 5 bases. V lost 7 bases, J lost 7 bases, and 16 bases lay in between. Germline CDR1 and CDR2: SNHLY and FYNNEI. The CDR3 contains 13 residues. The CDR3 is CASNLPRGVEAFF. For the CDR3, the DNA is TGTGCCAGCAACCTACCCCGGGGCGTTGAAGCTTTCTTT. Variable domain in full (rest from reference TRBV2 and TRBJ1-1): EPEVTQTPSHQVTQMGQEVILRCVPISNHLYFYWYRQILGQKVEFLVSFYNNEISEKSEIFDDQFSVERPDGSNFTLKIRSTKLEDSAMYFCASNLPRGVEAFFGQGTRLTVV.

The J gene is TRBJ2-2, the V gene TRBV3-1; a possible D gene is TRBD1 (5 bases). Germline CDR1 and CDR2: LGHDT and YNNKEL (reference sequence). This CDR3 is built from 14 residues. V shed 1 base and J shed 7 bases, with 10 bases lying between them. CDR3 sequence (DNA): TGTGCCAGCAGCCAAGTAGGGGTGGACGGGGAGCTGTTTTTT. Its translation is CASSQVGVDGELFF.

This chain links TRBV4-1 with TRBJ2-7; 7 bases map to TRBD1. From germline, CDR1 is MGHRA and CDR2 YSYEKL. The CDR3 totals 15 residues. The V and J ends lost 8 bases and 1 base, in that order; junction bases with no gene match: 11. The CDR3: CASGLNRGISYEQYF. The CDR3 DNA reads TGCGCCAGCGGTCTTAACAGGGGAATATCCTACGAGCAGTACTTC.

The V gene is TRBV5-1, the J gene TRBJ1-1; a weak D match, TRBD1 (5 bases). The germline gives CDR1 SGHRS, CDR2 YFSETQ. The V end was cut by 5 bases, the J end by 0 bases, with 8 bases between. The CDR3 spans 13 residues. This chain's CDR3 is CASRDTLNTEAFF. DNA for the CDR3: TGCGCCAGCAGGGACACCCTGAACACTGAAGCTTTCTTT.

This chain links TRBV4-3 with TRBJ1-3; possible D gene TRBD1, 5 bases. Per the germline V gene, CDR1 is LGHNA and CDR2 is YSLEER. V shed 4 bases and J shed 4 bases, with 14 bases lying between them. The CDR3 has 15 residues. The CDR3 nucleotides are TGCGCCAGCAGCCCCTCACCTCAGGGAGGAAACACCATATATTTT. It encodes CASSPSPQGGNTIYF.

The CDR3 region has the DNA TGTGCCAGCACTGGACAGGAGGCCGTCACGAAGCAGTTCTTC. Its protein product is CASTGQEAVTKQFF. The chain has TRBV2 and TRBJ2-1; 7 nucleotides align to TRBD1. Per germline, CDR1 SNHLY and CDR2 FYNNEI. J lost 11 bases, V lost 7 bases, and 14 bases had no gene match. The CDR3 contains 14 residues.

This sequence joins TRBV7-9 and TRBJ2-7, with TRBD1 matching 10 bases. The trim removed 5 bases at V and 3 bases at J, leaving 10 bases unmatched. This CDR3 is 16 amino acids long. Germline assignment: CDR1 SEHNR and CDR2 FQNEAQ (reference sequence). The CDR3 region has the DNA TGTGCCAGCAGCGCCCGACAGGGGGCAGTTCTCTACGAGCAGTACTTC. This sequence encodes CASSARQGAVLYEQYF.

This rearrangement joins TRBV20-1 to TRBJ1-6; D remains ambiguous. Germline V gene data show CDR1 as DFQATT and CDR2 as SNEGSKA (reference sequence). The CDR3 sequence is 14 residues long. CDR3 amino acids: CSGRQVVDNSPLHF. The CDR3, as DNA: TGCAGCGGGCGGCAGGTGGTGGATAATTCACCCCTCCACTTT.

The chain is built from TRBV28 and TRBJ1-5; D is perhaps TRBD1 (6 bases). The CDR3 has 15 amino acids. V was clipped by 11 bases and J by 0 bases, with 17 bases between them. The V gene's germline CDR1 is MDHEN and CDR2 SYDVKM. The DNA of the CDR3 is TGTGCCGGACCTCACAACAGGGATAGCAATCAGCCCCAGCATTTT. Translation gives CAGPHNRDSNQPQHF.

The chain is built from TRBV30 and TRBJ2-5; 10 bases are a match to TRBD2. Trimming took 0 bases from V and 5 from J; bases not matched to a gene: 3. The CDR3 is 14 amino acids. Germline loops: CDR1 GTSNPN, CDR2 SVGIG (reference sequence). CDR3: CAWSVTSGAETQYF. CDR3 DNA: TGTGCCTGGAGTGTCACTAGCGGGGCGGAGACCCAGTACTTC.

This clonotype was seen more than once but under ten times. The rearrangement links TRBV14 to TRBJ1-6, with TRBD1 matching over 7 bases. The V gene end was trimmed by 0 bases and the J gene end by 11 bases; junction bases not matched to a gene: 1. Germline V gene data show CDR1 as SGHDN and CDR2 as FVKESK. The CDR3 is 13 residues long. The CDR3 region has the DNA TGTGCCAGCAGCCAAGACAGGGGGGCACCCCTCCACTTT. Translation: CASSQDRGAPLHF.

The V call is TRBV6-6, the J call TRBJ2-5, with TRBD2 as a possible D gene (5 bases). The CDR3 has 13 amino acids. The V gene lost 2 bases and the J gene lost 6 bases, with 10 bases spanning the gap. In germline, CDR1 is MNHNY, CDR2 SVGAGI (reference sequence). In nucleotides, the CDR3 is TGTGCCAGCAGTTACGAGGGCTTTAAGACCCAGTACTTC. Amino acids: CASSYEGFKTQYF.

The count of this clonotype is one. V is TRBV10-3 and J is TRBJ1-1, with D uncertain. The CDR3 runs 13 residues. V gave up 5 bases and J gave up 1 base, with 8 bases separating them. From germline, CDR1 is ENHRY and CDR2 SYGVKD. For the CDR3, the DNA is TGTGCCATCAGTCCGGACGGGAACACTGAAGCTTTCTTT. Protein: CAISPDGNTEAFF.

V gene TRBV4-2 combines with J gene TRBJ2-3, with 11 bases fitting TRBD2. Germline V gene sequence: CDR1 LGHNA, CDR2 YNFKEQ. V trimming: 4 bases; J trimming: 2 bases; junction bases outside the gene matches: 11. The CDR3 has 18 residues. In DNA form, the CDR3 reads TGTGCCAGCAGCCCCCGCTCCCGACTAGCGGGGCCCACAGATACGCAGTATTTT. Its translation: CASSPRSRLAGPTDTQYF.

This chain connects TRBV2 to TRBJ1-5, with no clear D. This CDR3 has 13 amino acids. The germline CDR1 and CDR2 sequences are SNHLY and FYNNEI. Trimming removed 6 bases from V and 2 bases from J, with 8 bases in between. CDR3 DNA sequence: TGTGCCAGCAGGGGCGGGGGCAATCAGCCCCAGCATTTT. Translating it yields CASRGGGNQPQHF.

The sample holds one count of this clonotype. The CDR3: CASSLGLAGATDTQYF. The CDR3 coding sequence is TGTGCCAGCAGCTTAGGGCTAGCGGGGGCGACAGATACGCAGTATTTT. The rearrangement joins TRBV7-2 to TRBJ2-3, with 10 bases lining up with TRBD2. V shed 1 base and J 3 bases; nucleotides not matched to a gene: 4. Per the germline V gene, CDR1 is SGHTA and CDR2 is FQGNSA. This CDR3 spans 16 amino acids.

This clonotype was detected a few times. The chain couples TRBV12-3 or TRBV12-4 to TRBJ2-5, with TRBD2 matching over 9 bases. There are 14 residues in the CDR3. V dropped 5 bases and J dropped 11; count of bases not matched to a gene: 12. The CDR3 spells CASSPSETSGSQYF. CDR3 in DNA: TGTGCCAGCAGTCCCAGTGAGACTAGCGGAAGTCAGTACTTC.

J is TRBJ2-1 and V is TRBV9; a weak D match, TRBD2 (6 bases). CDR3 length: 13 residues. V lost 6 bases, J lost 9 bases, and 16 bases lay in between. Germline V gives CDR1 SGDLS, CDR2 YYNGEE. The CDR3 loop is CASTHRLDAEQFF. In DNA, the CDR3 is TGTGCCAGCACCCACCGACTAGACGCTGAGCAGTTCTTC.

V is TRBV7-9 and J is TRBJ1-2; no firm D call. Trimming left V 5 bases short and J 4 bases short, with 11 bases between. CDR1 and CDR2 (germline): SEHNR, FQNEAQ (reference sequence). CDR3 size: 13 residues. The CDR3 reads CASSRDLPYGYTF. The CDR3 DNA reads TGTGCCAGCAGCCGTGACTTACCCTATGGCTACACCTTC.

The chain carries TRBV4-1 and TRBJ2-2; TRBD2 might be the D (6 bases). V lost 1 base to trimming and J lost 0 bases, with 12 bases between them. Per the germline V gene, CDR1 is MGHRA and CDR2 is YSYEKL. The CDR3 runs to 17 residues. CDR3 DNA: TGCGCCAGCAGCCAAGGGAGGGGTCTATCGAACACCGGGGAGCTGTTTTTT. It specifies CASSQGRGLSNTGELFF.

The chain is built from TRBV21-1 and TRBJ2-7; the table's D call, TRBD1, was not checked against the DNA. TRBV21-1 is a pseudogene segment. The CDR3 consists of 15 residues. CDR3 sequence (DNA): TGTGCCAGCAGCAAATTGGACACCCCATTTTACGAGCAGTACTTC. The encoded protein is CASSKLDTPFYEQYF.